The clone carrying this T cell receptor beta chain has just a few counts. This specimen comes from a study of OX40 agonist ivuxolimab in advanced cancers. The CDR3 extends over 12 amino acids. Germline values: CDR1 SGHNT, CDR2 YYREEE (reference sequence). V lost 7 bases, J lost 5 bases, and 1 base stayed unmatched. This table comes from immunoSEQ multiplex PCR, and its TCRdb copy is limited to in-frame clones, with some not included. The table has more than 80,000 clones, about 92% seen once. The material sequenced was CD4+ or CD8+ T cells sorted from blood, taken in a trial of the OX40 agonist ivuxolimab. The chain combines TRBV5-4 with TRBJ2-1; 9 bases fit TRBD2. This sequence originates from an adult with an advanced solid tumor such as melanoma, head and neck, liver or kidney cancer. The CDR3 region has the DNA TGTGCCAGCTCTAGCGGGAACAATGAGCAGTTCTTC. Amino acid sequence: CASSSGNNEQFF.